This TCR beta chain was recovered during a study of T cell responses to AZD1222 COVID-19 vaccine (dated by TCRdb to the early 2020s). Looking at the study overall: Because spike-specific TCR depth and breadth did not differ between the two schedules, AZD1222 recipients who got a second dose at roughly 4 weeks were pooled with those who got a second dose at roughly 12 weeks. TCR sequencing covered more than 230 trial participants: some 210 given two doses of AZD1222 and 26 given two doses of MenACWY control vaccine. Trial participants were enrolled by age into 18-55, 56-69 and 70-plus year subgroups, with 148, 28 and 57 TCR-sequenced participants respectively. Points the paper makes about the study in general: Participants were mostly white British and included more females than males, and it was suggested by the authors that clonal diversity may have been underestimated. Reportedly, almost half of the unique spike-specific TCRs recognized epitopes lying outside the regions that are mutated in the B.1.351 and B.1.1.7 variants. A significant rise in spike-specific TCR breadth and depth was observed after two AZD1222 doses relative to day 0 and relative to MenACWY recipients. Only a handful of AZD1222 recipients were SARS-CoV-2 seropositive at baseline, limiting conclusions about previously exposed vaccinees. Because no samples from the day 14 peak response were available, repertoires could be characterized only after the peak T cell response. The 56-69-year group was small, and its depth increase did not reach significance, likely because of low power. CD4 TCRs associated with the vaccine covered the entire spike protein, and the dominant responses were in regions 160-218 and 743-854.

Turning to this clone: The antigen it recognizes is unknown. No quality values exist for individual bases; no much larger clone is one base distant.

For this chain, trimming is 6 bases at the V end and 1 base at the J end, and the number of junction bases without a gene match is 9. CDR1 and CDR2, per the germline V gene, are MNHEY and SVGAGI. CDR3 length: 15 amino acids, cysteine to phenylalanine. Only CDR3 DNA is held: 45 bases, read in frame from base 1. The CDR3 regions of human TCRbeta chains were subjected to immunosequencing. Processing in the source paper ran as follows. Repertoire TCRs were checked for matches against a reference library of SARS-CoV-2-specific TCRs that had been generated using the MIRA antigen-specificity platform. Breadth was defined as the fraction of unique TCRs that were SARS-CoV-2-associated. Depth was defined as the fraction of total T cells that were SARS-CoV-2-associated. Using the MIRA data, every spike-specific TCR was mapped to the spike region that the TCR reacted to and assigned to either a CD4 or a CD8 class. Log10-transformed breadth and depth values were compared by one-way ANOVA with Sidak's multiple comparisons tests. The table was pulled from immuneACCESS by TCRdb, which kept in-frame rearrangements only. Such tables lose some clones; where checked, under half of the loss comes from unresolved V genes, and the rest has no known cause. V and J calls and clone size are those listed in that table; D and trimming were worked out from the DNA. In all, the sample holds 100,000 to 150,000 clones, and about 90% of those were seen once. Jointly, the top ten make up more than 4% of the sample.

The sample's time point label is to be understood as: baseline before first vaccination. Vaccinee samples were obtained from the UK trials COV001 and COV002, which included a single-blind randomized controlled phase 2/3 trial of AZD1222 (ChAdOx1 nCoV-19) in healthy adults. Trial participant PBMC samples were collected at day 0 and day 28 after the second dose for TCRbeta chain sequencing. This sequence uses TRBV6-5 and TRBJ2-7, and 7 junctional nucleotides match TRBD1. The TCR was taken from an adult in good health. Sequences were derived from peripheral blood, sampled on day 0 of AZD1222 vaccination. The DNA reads TGTGCCAGCAGACGGCCCTCAGGGGGTTCCTACGAGCAGTACTTC. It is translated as CASRRPSGGSYEQYF.